The 10 T cell receptor beta chains below were found in one sample sequenced in a study of lung T cells in sarcoidosis with Löfgren's syndrome. A single record per CDR3 protein comes from TCRdb applying MiXCR to the reads. The table has 60,000 to 70,000 distinct CDR3 sequences, 21% seen once; the top ten hold less than 2.5%. Source material: CD4+ T cells from PBMCs. All receptors come from a human donor with sarcoidosis (Löfgren's syndrome or another form), or a control subject (not recorded which).

The V gene is TRBV4-2, the J gene TRBJ2-1, with TRBD2 as a possible D gene (7 bases). V gave up 1 base and J gave up 4 bases, with 14 bases separating them. The CDR3 covers 16 residues. Germline CDR1 is LGHNA and CDR2 is YNFKEQ. The CDR3 region is CASSQGGGDWYNEQFF. The CDR3 coding sequence is TGTGCCAGCAGCCAAGGAGGGGGGGACTGGTACAATGAGCAGTTCTTC.

This clonotype has just one count. Since a much larger clone is just one base distant, this may be a read error. V is TRBV6-1 and J is TRBJ1-1; D uncertain. Germline V gives CDR1 MNHNS, CDR2 SASEGT. CDR3 size: 13 residues. The V gene lost 6 bases and the J gene lost 3 bases, with 11 bases spanning the gap. The CDR3 loop is CASRLREDTEAFF. CDR3 nucleotides: TGTGCCAGCAGACTCCGGGAGGACACTGAAGCTTTCTTT.

The table lists this clonotype with many counts. At one end the junction does not follow the germline gene, possibly because of a read error. The chain carries TRBV27 and TRBJ2-3, with 8 positions matching TRBD2. The CDR3 has 15 amino acids. The V gene's germline CDR1 is MNHEY and CDR2 SMNVEV (reference sequence). The CDR3 coding sequence is TGTGCCAGCAGCCCAAGACTAGCGAGCACATATACGCAGTATTTT. This gives the protein CASSPRLASTYTQYF.

This clonotype appeared a few times. In DNA, the CDR3 is TGTGCCAGCAGCCAAGATTTCCGGGGGGCTTACACAGATACGCAGTATTTT. This translates into CASSQDFRGAYTDTQYF. This rearrangement joins TRBV14 to TRBJ2-3; D may be TRBD2 (7 bases). Germline V lookup: CDR1 SGHDN, CDR2 FVKESK. The CDR3 loop spans 17 amino acids. The V and J ends lost 0 bases and 2 bases respectively, with 15 bases between them.

The chain uses TRBV7-2 and TRBJ2-7; D is possibly TRBD2 (5 bases). CDR1 and CDR2 from the germline V gene are SGHTA and FQGNSA. The V end was cut by 5 bases, the J end by 2 bases, with 19 bases between. CDR3 length: 16 residues. The CDR3 DNA reads as TGTGCCAGCAGCCTAACGGCGGGCCCTCAGACCTACGAGCAGTACTTC. It is translated as CASSLTAGPQTYEQYF.

This clonotype occurred a few times. The rearrangement joins TRBV10-1 to TRBJ2-7; 9 bases line up with TRBD2. Germline CDR1 WNHNN, CDR2 SYGVQD (reference sequence). V trimming: 10 bases; J trimming: 5 bases; junction bases outside the gene matches: 21. This CDR3 is built from 17 residues. In DNA form, the CDR3 reads TGCGCCAAATCCCTGCGAGGAGTGCGGGGGGGAGGGAACGAGCAGTACGTC. It encodes CAKSLRGVRGGGNEQYV.

This clonotype was observed many times. The chain carries TRBV6-1 and TRBJ2-3; no reliable D call. The CDR3 covers 14 residues. Germline loops: CDR1 MNHNS, CDR2 SASEGT. V was cut by 2 bases and J by 1 base, with 7 bases left in between. For the CDR3, the DNA is TGTGCCAGCAGTGAAATCGGCGGCACAGATACGCAGTATTTT. It yields the protein CASSEIGGTDTQYF.

This rearrangement joins TRBV19 to TRBJ1-5; D is uncertain. This CDR3 has 14 amino acids. Looked up from germline, CDR1 is LNHDA and CDR2 is SQIVND (reference sequence). The V end was cut by 7 bases, the J end by 1 base, with 11 bases between. For the CDR3, the DNA is TGTGCCAGTACCGGTATACCGAGCAATCAGCCCCAGCATTTT. Protein: CASTGIPSNQPQHF.

This clonotype occurred a few times. The rearrangement links TRBV2 to TRBJ2-3, with D possibly being TRBD1 or TRBD2 (5 bases each). This CDR3 has 15 residues. V lost 6 bases, J lost 4 bases, and 17 bases lay in between. Germline assignment: CDR1 SNHLY and CDR2 FYNNEI. This chain's CDR3 is CASRREQGSPDTQYF. In DNA form, the CDR3 reads TGTGCCAGCAGGAGGGAGCAGGGATCTCCAGATACGCAGTATTTT.

At least ten counts were recorded for this clonotype. The J gene is TRBJ2-3, the V gene TRBV6-1; D is unclear. This CDR3 contains 14 residues. In germline, CDR1 is MNHNS, CDR2 SASEGT. V dropped 2 bases and J dropped 4 bases, with 10 bases sitting between them. DNA of the CDR3: TGTGCCAGCAGTGAAATGAGTAGGGCAGATACGCAGTATTTT. Translating gives CASSEMSRADTQYF.